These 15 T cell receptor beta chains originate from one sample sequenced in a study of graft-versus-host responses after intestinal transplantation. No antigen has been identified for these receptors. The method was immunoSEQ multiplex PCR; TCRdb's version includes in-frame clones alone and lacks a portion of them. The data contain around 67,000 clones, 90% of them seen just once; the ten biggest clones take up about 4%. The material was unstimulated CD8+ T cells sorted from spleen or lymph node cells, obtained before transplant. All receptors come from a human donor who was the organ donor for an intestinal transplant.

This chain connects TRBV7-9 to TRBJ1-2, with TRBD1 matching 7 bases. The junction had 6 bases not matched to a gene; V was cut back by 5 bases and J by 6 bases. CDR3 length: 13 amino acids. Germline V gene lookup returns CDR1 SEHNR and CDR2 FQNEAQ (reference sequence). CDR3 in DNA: TGTGCCAGCAGCGCTGGGACAGCCCATGGCTACACCTTC. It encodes CASSAGTAHGYTF.

The CDR3 protein is CASSTTVPLMFWANVLTF. The DNA for the CDR3 is TGTGCCAGCTCAACGACAGTCCCACTTATGTTTTGGGCCAACGTCCTGACTTTC. This chain uses TRBV18 with TRBJ2-6; maybe TRBD1 (5 bases). Germline CDR1 reads KGHSH; CDR2 reads LQKENI. The CDR3 covers 18 residues. The V and J ends lost 5 bases and 5 bases respectively, with 22 bases between them.

The CDR3 protein is CASSPGQVGNTIYF. CDR3 DNA: TGTGCCAGCAGTCCCGGACAGGTTGGAAACACCATATATTTT. This rearrangement joins TRBV9 to TRBJ1-3; 7 positions agree with TRBD1. With 5 bases clipped from V and 3 bases from J, the junction kept 5 bases outside the gene matches. Germline V gives CDR1 SGDLS, CDR2 YYNGEE. The CDR3 sequence is 14 residues long.

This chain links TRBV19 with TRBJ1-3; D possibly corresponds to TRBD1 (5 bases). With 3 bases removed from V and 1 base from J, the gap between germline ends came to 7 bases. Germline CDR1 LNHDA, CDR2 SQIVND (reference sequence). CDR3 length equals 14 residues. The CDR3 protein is CASSIWTSGNTIYF. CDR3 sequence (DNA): TGTGCCAGTAGTATCTGGACATCTGGAAACACCATATATTTT. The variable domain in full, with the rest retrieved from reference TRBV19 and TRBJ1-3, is DGGITQSPKYLFRKEGQNVTLSCEQNLNHDAMYWYRQDPGQGLRLIYYSQIVNDFQKGDIAEGYSVSREKKESFPLTVTSAQKNPTAFYLCASSIWTSGNTIYFGEGSWLTVV.

The CDR3 region is CASSPVSTDNGYTF. Written as DNA, the CDR3 is TGTGCCAGCAGCCCCGTCTCAACCGACAATGGCTACACCTTC. The genes are TRBV6-6 and TRBJ1-2; D gene ambiguous. This CDR3 contains 14 residues. Germline CDR1 is MNHNY and CDR2 is SVGAGI (reference sequence). The V and J ends lost 6 bases and 6 bases respectively, with 17 bases between them.

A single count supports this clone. CDR3 DNA: TGTGCCAGCAGCGTACTAGCGGGAGGAGAGACCCAGTACTTC. Its protein is CASSVLAGGETQYF. The V and J genes are TRBV11-2 and TRBJ2-5, with TRBD2 identical over 12 bases. The J segment lost 4 bases and the V segment lost 5 bases, leaving 2 bases of the junction unmatched. From germline, CDR1 is SGHAT and CDR2 FQNNGV. CDR3 size: 14 residues.

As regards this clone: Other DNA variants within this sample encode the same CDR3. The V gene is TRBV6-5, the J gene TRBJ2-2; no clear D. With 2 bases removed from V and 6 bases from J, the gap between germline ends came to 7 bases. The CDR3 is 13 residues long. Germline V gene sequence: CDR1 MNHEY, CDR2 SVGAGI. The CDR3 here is CASSYEQPGELFF. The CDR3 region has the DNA TGTGCCAGCAGTTACGAACAGCCCGGGGAGCTGTTTTTT.

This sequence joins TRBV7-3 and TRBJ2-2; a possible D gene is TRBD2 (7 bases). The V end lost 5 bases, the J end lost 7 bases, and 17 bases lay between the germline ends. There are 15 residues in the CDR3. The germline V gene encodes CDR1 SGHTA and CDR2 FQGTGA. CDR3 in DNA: TGTGCCAGCAGCGCTATGGGGGGGCTGGACGGGGAGCTGTTTTTT. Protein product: CASSAMGGLDGELFF.

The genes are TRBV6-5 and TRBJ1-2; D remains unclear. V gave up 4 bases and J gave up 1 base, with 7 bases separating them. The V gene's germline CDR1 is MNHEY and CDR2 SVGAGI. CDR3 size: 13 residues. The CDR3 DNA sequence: TGTGCCAGCAGTTCCCAGGATAACTATGGCTACACCTTC. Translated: CASSSQDNYGYTF.

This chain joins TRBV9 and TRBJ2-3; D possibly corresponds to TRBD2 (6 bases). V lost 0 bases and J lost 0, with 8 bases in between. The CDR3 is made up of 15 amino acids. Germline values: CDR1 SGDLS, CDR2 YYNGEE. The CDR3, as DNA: TGTGCCAGCAGCGTAGAGGCGGGGAGCACAGATACGCAGTATTTT. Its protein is CASSVEAGSTDTQYF.

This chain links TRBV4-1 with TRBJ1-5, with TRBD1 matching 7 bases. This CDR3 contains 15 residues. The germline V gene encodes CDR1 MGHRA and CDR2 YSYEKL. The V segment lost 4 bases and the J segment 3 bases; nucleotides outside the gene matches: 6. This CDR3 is CASSPGTVANQPQHF. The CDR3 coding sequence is TGCGCCAGCAGCCCGGGGACAGTAGCCAATCAGCCCCAGCATTTT.

Here the CDR3 reads CASSEKGYSTDTQYF. In DNA, the CDR3 is TGTGCCAGCAGTGAAAAGGGGTATAGCACAGATACGCAGTATTTT. V gene TRBV6-1 combines with J gene TRBJ2-3, with D possibly TRBD1 on 5 matching bases. The CDR3 has 15 amino acids. Looked up from germline, CDR1 is MNHNS and CDR2 is SASEGT. V dropped 2 bases and J dropped 0 bases, with 9 bases sitting between them.

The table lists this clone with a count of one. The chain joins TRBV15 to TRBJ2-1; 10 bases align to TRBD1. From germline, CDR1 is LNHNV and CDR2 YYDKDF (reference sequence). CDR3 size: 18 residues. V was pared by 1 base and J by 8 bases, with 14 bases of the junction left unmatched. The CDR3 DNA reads TGTGCCACCAGCAGAGCCCCGTCCGGGACAGGGGATGTGGATGAGCAGTTCTTC. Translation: CATSRAPSGTGDVDEQFF.

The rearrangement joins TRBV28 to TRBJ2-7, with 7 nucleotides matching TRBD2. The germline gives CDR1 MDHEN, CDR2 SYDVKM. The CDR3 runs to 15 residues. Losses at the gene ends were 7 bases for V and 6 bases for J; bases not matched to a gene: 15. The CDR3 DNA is TGTGCCAGCACCAACATCCTGGGGGGGGATCGCGAGCAGTACGTC. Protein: CASTNILGGDREQYV.

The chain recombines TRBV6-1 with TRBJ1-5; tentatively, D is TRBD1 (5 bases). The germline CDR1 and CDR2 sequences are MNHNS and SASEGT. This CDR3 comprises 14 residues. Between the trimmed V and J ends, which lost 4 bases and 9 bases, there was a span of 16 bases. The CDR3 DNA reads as TGTGCCAGCAGTGCCGCAGAGGCAGGGCGGCCCCAGCATTTT. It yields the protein CASSAAEAGRPQHF.